The 23 T cell receptor beta chains below were found in one sample sequenced in a study of T cell repertoires in cytomegalovirus infection. TCRdb recomputed calls from the reads with MiXCR, one row per CDR3 protein. The sample lists 55,000 to 85,000 distinct CDR3 sequences; about 4.2% were seen once. Sample: PBMCs. The receptors were sampled from a human donor in good health (CMV status not recorded). Some clones in this sample may be carry-over from other donors' samples.

This clonotype was seen many times. V gene TRBV7-2 combines with J gene TRBJ2-2; possibly TRBD1 or TRBD2 for D (5 bases each). Trimming pared 2 bases from V and 2 bases from J, leaving 9 bases between. The V gene's germline CDR1 is SGHTA and CDR2 FQGNSA. CDR3 length: 15 amino acids. The CDR3 nucleotides read TGTGCCAGCAGCTTACTCCGGGGCAACACCGGGGAGCTGTTTTTT. This sequence encodes CASSLLRGNTGELFF.

This clonotype was counted at least ten times. The rearrangement joins TRBV6-2 or TRBV6-3 to TRBJ2-1, with D possibly TRBD2 on 6 matching bases. Trimming stripped 1 base from V and 0 bases from J, with 10 bases between. The CDR3 loop spans 16 amino acids. Per the germline V gene, CDR1 is MNHEY and CDR2 is SVGEGT. The CDR3 bases are TGTGCCAGCAGTTACTTCCGGGGGAGCTCCTACAATGAGCAGTTCTTC. Its protein product is CASSYFRGSSYNEQFF.

This clonotype was seen repeatedly, ten times or more. The chain is built from TRBV12-3 or TRBV12-4 and TRBJ1-5; D gene uncertain. The CDR3 totals 12 residues. Trimming removed 3 bases at V and 3 bases at J, with 3 bases between. The CDR3 sequence: CASSFANQPQHF. The CDR3 region has the DNA TGTGCCAGCAGTTTTGCCAATCAGCCCCAGCATTTT.

This clonotype showed up many times. The rearrangement uses TRBV20-1 and TRBJ1-2; weak D call: TRBD1 (5 bases). The germline gives CDR1 DFQATT, CDR2 SNEGSKA (reference sequence). Trimming took off 5 bases at V and 5 bases at J, with 15 bases between the two ends. The CDR3 extends over 13 amino acids. The CDR3 sequence: CSAEPGPRYGYTF. The CDR3 nucleotides read TGCAGTGCTGAACCGGGACCCAGATATGGCTACACCTTC.

This clonotype was seen many times. V usage is TRBV14 and J usage is TRBJ1-1, with unresolved D. Per germline, CDR1 SGHDN and CDR2 FVKESK. V dropped 4 bases and J dropped 8 bases, with 14 bases sitting between them. CDR3 length: 13 residues. Here the CDR3 DNA reads TGTGCCAGCAGCCTCATACTACAATCAGAAGCTTTCTTT. Its protein product is CASSLILQSEAFF. Together with reference TRBV14 and TRBJ1-1, the CDR3 gives the full variable domain: EAGVTQFPSHSVIEKGQTVTLRCDPISGHDNLYWYRRVMGKEIKFLLHFVKESKQDESGMPNNRFLAERTGGTYSTLKVQPAELEDSGVYFCASSLILQSEAFFGQGTRLTVV.

This clonotype was observed at least ten times. The chain joins TRBV28 to TRBJ1-5, with D perhaps TRBD1 (5 bases). Trimming shortened V by 2 bases and J by 4 bases, and 15 bases separated the two germline ends. This CDR3 contains 16 residues. Looked up from germline, CDR1 is MDHEN and CDR2 is SYDVKM. The DNA of the CDR3 is TGTGCCAGCAGTTTACGGTTGTGGACACTGAATCAGCCCCAGCATTTT. Residues: CASSLRLWTLNQPQHF.

This clonotype was observed at least ten times. The chain recombines TRBV7-2 with TRBJ2-2; 8 bases fit TRBD2. Germline V CDR1 and CDR2: SGHTA, FQGNSA. There are 15 residues in the CDR3. Trimming took 3 bases from V and 7 from J; bases not matched to a gene: 7. In nucleotides, the CDR3 is TGTGCCAGCAGCTTGGGACTAGGTGGTATCGGGGAGCTGTTTTTT. This sequence encodes CASSLGLGGIGELFF. Variable domain in full (rest from reference TRBV7-2 and TRBJ2-2): GAGVSQSPSNKVTEKGKDVELRCDPISGHTALYWYRQSLGQGLEFLIYFQGNSAPDKSGLPSDRFSAERTGGSVSTLTIQRTQQEDSAVYLCASSLGLGGIGELFFGEGSRLTVL.

This clonotype was seen ten or more times. The chain combines TRBV7-8 with TRBJ2-7, with 7 bases lining up with TRBD2. Germline CDR1 SGHVS, CDR2 FQNEAQ. The V gene end was trimmed by 3 bases and the J gene end by 0 bases; junction bases not matched to a gene: 8. The CDR3 totals 16 residues. The CDR3 DNA is TGTGCCAGCAGCTTCCTGCGACTAGCCAACTCCTACGAGCAGTACTTC. This codes for CASSFLRLANSYEQYF.

This clonotype appeared many times. The chain combines TRBV28 with TRBJ1-5; unclear D gene. CDR1 MDHEN and CDR2 SYDVKM come from the germline V gene. V dropped 4 bases and J dropped 7 bases, with 14 bases sitting between them. CDR3 length: 14 amino acids. The CDR3 nucleotides are TGTGCCAGCAGTTGGGTCGAGGCCTCCCAGCCCCAGCATTTT. Translating gives CASSWVEASQPQHF.

This clonotype occurred many times. This sequence joins TRBV12-3 or TRBV12-4 and TRBJ2-2; TRBD1 matches 7 bases. This CDR3 region has 15 residues. V lost 4 bases and J lost 1; bases outside the gene matches: 3. The CDR3 reads CASSSTGLNTGELFF. In DNA form, the CDR3 reads TGTGCCAGCAGTTCGACAGGGTTGAACACCGGGGAGCTGTTTTTT.

The chain carries TRBV6-1 and TRBJ2-1; D remains ambiguous. Germline CDR1 is MNHNS and CDR2 is SASEGT. This CDR3 has 10 amino acids. Trimming pared 7 bases from V and 6 bases from J, leaving 4 bases between. The CDR3 coding sequence is TGTGCCAGCAAGGTCAATGAGCAGTTCTTC. Protein product: CASKVNEQFF.

This clonotype showed up many times. J is TRBJ2-7 and V is TRBV20-1, with D maybe TRBD1 (6 bases). From germline, CDR1 is DFQATT and CDR2 SNEGSKA (reference sequence). This CDR3 spans 13 amino acids. V shed 7 bases and J shed 2 bases, with 15 bases lying between them. This CDR3 reads CSVSTGETYEQYF. The CDR3 DNA reads as TGCAGTGTTTCGACAGGCGAGACCTACGAGCAGTACTTC.

This clonotype was detected many times. The junction differs from germline at one of its ends, possibly a read error. The V and J genes are TRBV7-7 and TRBJ2-5; D gene unclear. From germline, CDR1 is SSHAT and CDR2 FNYEAQ (reference sequence). CDR3 length: 13 residues. The CDR3 loop reads CASSLAEKETQYF. DNA of the CDR3: TGTGCTAGCAGCCTCGCGGAAAAAGAGACCCAGTACTTC.

This clonotype was found many times. DNA for the CDR3: TGTGCCAGCAGTTTATCGCGGACCCGGGTAGGAGGTGGGGCCAACGTCCTGACTTTC. As protein: CASSLSRTRVGGGANVLTF. J is TRBJ2-6 and V is TRBV27; a weak D match, TRBD2 (5 bases). V was pared by 0 bases and J by 3 bases, with 18 bases between. Germline values: CDR1 MNHEY, CDR2 SMNVEV (reference sequence). The CDR3 loop spans 19 amino acids.

In this sample, this clonotype turned up many times. The chain recombines TRBV7-2 with TRBJ2-5; TRBD2 might be the D (5 bases). Germline CDR1 reads SGHTA; CDR2 reads FQGNSA. V lost 4 bases, J lost 5 bases, and 11 bases lay in between. This CDR3 comprises 13 residues. The CDR3 is CASSYSVRETQYF. Written as DNA, the CDR3 is TGTGCCAGCAGCTATAGCGTTCGGGAGACCCAGTACTTC.

This clonotype was seen repeatedly, ten times or more. This rearrangement joins TRBV7-2 to TRBJ1-2, with 7 bases fitting TRBD1. Germline V gives CDR1 SGHTA, CDR2 FQGNSA. Trimming removed 5 bases from V and 2 bases from J; junction bases left unmatched: 8. The length of the CDR3 is 15 residues. CDR3 protein: CASSPRDSTNYGYTF. The CDR3 coding sequence is TGTGCCAGCAGCCCCCGGGACAGCACCAACTATGGCTACACCTTC.

This clonotype was detected many times. CDR3: CASSLGQWNTEAFF. The CDR3 region has the DNA TGTGCCAGCAGCTTAGGACAGTGGAACACTGAAGCTTTCTTT. This sequence joins TRBV11-3 and TRBJ1-1; the D gene is possibly TRBD1 (5 bases). Looked up from germline, CDR1 is SGHNT and CDR2 is YENEEA. V was cut by 1 base and J by 1 base, with 7 bases left in between. The CDR3 spans 14 residues.

This clonotype was recorded many times. J is TRBJ2-1 and V is TRBV20-1; 10 bases agree with TRBD2. J was trimmed by 7 bases and V by 5 bases; bases with no gene match: 5. This CDR3 comprises 13 residues. CDR1 is DFQATT, CDR2 SNEGSKA, per germline (reference sequence). The CDR3 DNA reads TGCAGTGCTCAGCGGGGGGGCCTAAATGAGCAGTTCTTC. It translates to CSAQRGGLNEQFF.

This clonotype was observed at least ten times. V gene TRBV11-3 combines with J gene TRBJ2-7, with D unresolved. Trimming shortened V by 3 bases and J by 0 bases, and 6 bases separated the two germline ends. Per germline, CDR1 SGHNT and CDR2 YENEEA. The CDR3 contains 13 residues. CDR3 residues: CASSFFGSYEQYF. The CDR3 DNA is TGTGCCAGCAGCTTCTTCGGCTCCTACGAGCAGTACTTC. Together with reference TRBV11-3 and TRBJ2-7, the CDR3 gives the full variable domain: EAGVVQSPRYKIIEKKQPVAFWCNPISGHNTLYWYLQNLGQGPELLIRYENEEAVDDSQLPKDRFSAERLKGVDSTLKIQPAELGDSAVYLCASSFFGSYEQYFGPGTRLTVT.

This clonotype occurred many times. This rearrangement joins TRBV2 to TRBJ2-5; D may be TRBD2 (6 bases). This CDR3 contains 14 residues. Germline V gene data show CDR1 as SNHLY and CDR2 as FYNNEI. V gave up 6 bases and J gave up 4 bases, with 15 bases separating them. CDR3 residues: CASSVVRAGETQYF. The CDR3 DNA follows: TGTGCCAGCAGCGTAGTTCGAGCGGGAGAGACCCAGTACTTC.

This clonotype has ten or more counts. The genes are TRBV7-2 and TRBJ2-7, with 15 bases lining up with TRBD2. J was trimmed by 0 bases and V by 5 bases; bases with no gene match: 8. From germline, CDR1 is SGHTA and CDR2 FQGNSA. The CDR3 runs 18 residues. CDR3 nucleotides: TGTGCCAGCAGCCGTGGGACTAGCGGGAGGCGCCTCTCCTACGAGCAGTACTTC. Translating it yields CASSRGTSGRRLSYEQYF.

This clonotype was detected many times. This chain links TRBV4-3 with TRBJ2-3; tentatively, D is TRBD2 (7 bases). V was pared by 0 bases and J by 6 bases, with 16 bases between. The CDR3 consists of 16 residues. From germline, CDR1 is LGHNA and CDR2 YSLEER. CDR3 sequence: CASSQESAGAGDTQYF. In DNA form, the CDR3 reads TGCGCCAGCAGCCAAGAGTCCGCGGGGGCAGGGGATACGCAGTATTTT.

This clonotype was counted at least ten times. This chain connects TRBV2 to TRBJ2-1, with 11 bases identical to TRBD1. V shed 7 bases, J shed 6 bases, and the junction held 8 bases outside the gene matches. CDR1 is SNHLY and CDR2 is FYNNEI in the germline V gene. CDR3 length: 15 residues. CDR3 in amino acids: CASMRGDRGTNEQFF. As DNA, the CDR3 is TGTGCCAGCATGAGGGGGGACAGGGGGACCAATGAGCAGTTCTTC.